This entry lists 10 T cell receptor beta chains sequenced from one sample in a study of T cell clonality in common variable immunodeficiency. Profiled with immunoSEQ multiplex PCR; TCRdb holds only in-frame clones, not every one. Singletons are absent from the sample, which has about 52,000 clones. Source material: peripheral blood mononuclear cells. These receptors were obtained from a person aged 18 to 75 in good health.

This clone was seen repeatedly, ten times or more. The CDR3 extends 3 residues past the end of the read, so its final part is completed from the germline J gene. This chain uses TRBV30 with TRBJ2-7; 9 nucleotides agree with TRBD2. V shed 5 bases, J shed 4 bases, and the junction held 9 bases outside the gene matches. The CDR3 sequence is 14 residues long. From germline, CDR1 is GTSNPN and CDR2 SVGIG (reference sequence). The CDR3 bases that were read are TGTGCCTGGGAATCCGAGACTAGCGGTTACGAG. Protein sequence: CAWESETSGYE. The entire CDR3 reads CAWESETSGYEQYF.

The CDR3 sequence: CASSRLAGEVTDTAFF. Incomplete CDR3 DNA: TGTGCCAGTAGCCGACTAGCGGGAGAGGTCACAGATACG. The chain is built from TRBV19 and TRBJ1-1; D is unresolved. The read gets to within 3 residues of the CDR3 end, and the germline J gene fills in the rest. CDR3 length: 16 residues. Germline CDR1 and CDR2: LNHDA and SQIVND (reference sequence).

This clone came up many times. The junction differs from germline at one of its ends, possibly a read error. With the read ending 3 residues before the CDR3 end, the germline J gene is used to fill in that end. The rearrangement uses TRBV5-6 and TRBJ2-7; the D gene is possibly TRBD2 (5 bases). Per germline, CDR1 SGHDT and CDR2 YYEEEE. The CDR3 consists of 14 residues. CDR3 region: CASSLGRTSSEQYF. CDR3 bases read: TGTGCCAGCAGCTTAGGTAGGACTTCCTCCGAG. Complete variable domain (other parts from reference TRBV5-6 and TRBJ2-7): DAGVTQSPTHLIKTRGQQVTLRCSPKSGHDTVSWYQQALGQGPQFIFQYYEEEERQRGNFPDRFSGHQFPNYSSELNVNALLLGDSALYLCASSLGRTSSEQYFGPGTRLTVT.

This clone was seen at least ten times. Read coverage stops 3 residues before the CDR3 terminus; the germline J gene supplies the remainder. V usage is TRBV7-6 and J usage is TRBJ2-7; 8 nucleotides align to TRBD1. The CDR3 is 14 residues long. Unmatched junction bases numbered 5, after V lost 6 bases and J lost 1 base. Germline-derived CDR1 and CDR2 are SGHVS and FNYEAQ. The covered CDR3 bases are TGTGCCAGCAGTCGGACAGGGCGGTCCTACGAG. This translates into CASSRTGRSYE. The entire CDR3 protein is CASSRTGRSYEQYF.

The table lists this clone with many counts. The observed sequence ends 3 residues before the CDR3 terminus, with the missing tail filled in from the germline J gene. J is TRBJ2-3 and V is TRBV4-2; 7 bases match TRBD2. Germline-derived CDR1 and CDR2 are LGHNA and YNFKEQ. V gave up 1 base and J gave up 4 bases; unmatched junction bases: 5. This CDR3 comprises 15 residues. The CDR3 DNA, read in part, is TGTGCCAGCAGCCAAGCGGCGGGAGTATCAGATACG. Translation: CASSQAAGVSDT. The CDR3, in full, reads CASSQAAGVSDTQYF.

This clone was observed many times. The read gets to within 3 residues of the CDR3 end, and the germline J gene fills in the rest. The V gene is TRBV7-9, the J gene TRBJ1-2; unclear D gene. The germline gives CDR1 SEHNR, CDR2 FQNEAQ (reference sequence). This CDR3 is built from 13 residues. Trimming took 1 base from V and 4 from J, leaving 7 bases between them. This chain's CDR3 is CASSLGLLYGYTF. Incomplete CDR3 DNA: TGTGCCAGCAGCTTAGGACTCCTCTATGGC.

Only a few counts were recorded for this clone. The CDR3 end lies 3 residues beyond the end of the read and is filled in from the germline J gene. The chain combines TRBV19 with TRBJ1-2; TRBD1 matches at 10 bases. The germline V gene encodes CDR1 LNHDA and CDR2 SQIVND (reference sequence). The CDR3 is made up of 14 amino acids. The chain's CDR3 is CASSRQGATYDYTF. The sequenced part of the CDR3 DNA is TGTGCCAGTAGTAGACAGGGGGCCACCTACGAC.

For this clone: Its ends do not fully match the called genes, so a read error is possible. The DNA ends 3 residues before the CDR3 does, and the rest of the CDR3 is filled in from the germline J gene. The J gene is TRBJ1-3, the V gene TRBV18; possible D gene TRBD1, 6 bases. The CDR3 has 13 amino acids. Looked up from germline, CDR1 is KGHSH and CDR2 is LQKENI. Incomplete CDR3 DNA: TGTGCCAGCTTACCAGGGGCTGGAAACACG. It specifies CASLPGAGNT. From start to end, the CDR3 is CASLPGAGNTIYF.

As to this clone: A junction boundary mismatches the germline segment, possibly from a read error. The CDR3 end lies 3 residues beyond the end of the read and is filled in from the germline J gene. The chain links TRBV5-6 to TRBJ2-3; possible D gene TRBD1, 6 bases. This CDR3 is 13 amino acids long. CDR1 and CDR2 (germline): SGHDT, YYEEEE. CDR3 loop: CASSFTGPETQYF. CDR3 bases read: TGTGCCAGCAGCTTTACAGGGCCAGAGACG.

Incomplete CDR3 DNA: TGTGCCAGCAGCTCCCTTCGTGGGCCTTACAATGAG. Its translation is CASSSLRGPYNE. From start to end, the CDR3 is CASSSLRGPYNEQFF. V is TRBV7-9 and J is TRBJ2-1; D remains unclear. Read data end 3 residues before the CDR3 end; the end is taken from the germline J gene. CDR3 length: 15 residues. Germline CDR1 SEHNR, CDR2 FQNEAQ (reference sequence). Trimming removed 4 bases at V and 4 bases at J, with 14 bases between.